This is a list of T cell receptor beta chains from one sample in a study of radiation and T cells in renal cell carcinoma. Method: immunoSEQ multiplex PCR; TCRdb's copy keeps in-frame clones and lacks some. The sample includes 100,000 to 150,000 clones, roughly 80% of them seen just once. The source material was blood, sampled from a patient whose treatment included radiotherapy and nephrectomy. The source of these receptors is a woman aged 60 to 75 with renal cell carcinoma. The CDR3 runs from the conserved cysteine through the conserved F or W. The order of the fields is J gene, D gene, V gene, CDR3 protein. The D gene is left open where the match is weak.

TRBJ1-2 | TRBD1 | TRBV4-1 | CASSQLGTDYGYTF
TRBJ1-3 | . | TRBV27 | CASMDSSGNTIYF
TRBJ2-1 | . | TRBV6-1 | CASTRTVSYNEQFF
TRBJ1-1 | . | TRBV13 | CASSYRNAEAFF
TRBJ2-2 | TRBD1 | TRBV7-2 | CASSANRGPTGELFF
TRBJ1-5 | . | TRBV19 | CASSMVVGIGGQPQHF
TRBJ2-2 | TRBD1 | TRBV10-3 | CATVGERTGDSGELFF
TRBJ2-3 | . | TRBV6-1 | CASSEGVGVTDTQYF
TRBJ1-2 | TRBD1 | TRBV28 | CASRHGTAGGYTF
TRBJ2-3 | . | TRBV9 | CASSVNGDTQYF
TRBJ1-2 | . | TRBV19 | CASSQWGSGRPTPYGYTF
TRBJ1-6 | . | TRBV7-9 | CASSLILSNNSPLHF
TRBJ1-1 | TRBD1 | TRBV6-5 | CASSSIRTGPGGAFF
TRBJ1-2 | TRBD1 | TRBV29-1 | CSARQGANGYTF
TRBJ2-1 | . | TRBV5-1 | CASSLDGVNNEQFF
TRBJ2-3 | . | TRBV5-4 | CASSFPTGNTDTQYF
TRBJ1-2 | TRBD1 | TRBV5-1 | CASSSGQGAYGYTF
TRBJ2-5 | . | TRBV15 | CATSRDSGLGETQYF
TRBJ1-1 | . | TRBV6-1 | CASSEQLVMNTEAFF
TRBJ1-4 | . | TRBV4-3 | CASSQDQGPNEKLFF
TRBJ2-2 | . | TRBV6-5 | CASSYSRGQDTGELFF
TRBJ2-2 | . | TRBV7-2 | CASSLPRSTYDTGELFF
TRBJ1-2 | TRBD1 | TRBV6-6 | CASSAPDRGIYGYTF
TRBJ1-1 | . | TRBV5-4 | CASSSKSLAFF
TRBJ2-2 | . | TRBV7-9 | CASTPPVTGELFF
TRBJ1-2 | TRBD1 | TRBV5-4 | CASSHPDRGHGYTF
TRBJ2-7 | . | TRBV5-1 | CASSLVPPSYEQYF
TRBJ2-5 | TRBD1 | TRBV5-1 | CASSLETGGSETQYF
TRBJ2-1 | TRBD1 | TRBV25-1 | CASSEFGTANEQFF
TRBJ1-1 | . | TRBV28 | CASSFRAPYDTEAFF
TRBJ1-1 | . | TRBV2 | CASSEAMGDTEAFF
TRBJ1-4 | . | TRBV30 | CAWSRDAGDEKLFF
TRBJ1-1 | . | TRBV5-1 | CASRRSTMNTEAFF
TRBJ2-7 | TRBD2 | TRBV19 | CASSIAPAGGVYEQYF
TRBJ2-4 | . | TRBV7-2 | CASSLKGGSTGRYF
TRBJ1-1 | . | TRBV6-6 | CASSYSILTTEAFF
TRBJ2-3 | . | TRBV27 | CASSLSPRGLTDTQYF
TRBJ2-7 | TRBD2 | TRBV5-1 | CASSLGGSGNYEQYF
TRBJ2-4 | TRBD1 | TRBV28 | CASTGVPKNIQYF
TRBJ2-5 | TRBD1 | TRBV19 | CASSQTGGRETQYF
TRBJ2-2 | . | TRBV5-1 | CASSLGTASVGELFF
TRBJ2-7 | TRBD2 | TRBV28 | CASSLSGGRAVREQYF
TRBJ1-1 | . | TRBV9 | CASSAGGGPIGRAFF
TRBJ2-7 | . | TRBV27 | CASSSPVRGRYEQYF
TRBJ2-7 | . | TRBV14 | CASSPLLSYEQYF
TRBJ2-5 | . | TRBV7-2 | CASGLSRGAETQYF
TRBJ2-7 | TRBD2 | TRBV5-5 | CASSPQGLASREQYF
TRBJ2-7 | TRBD1 | TRBV7-6 | CASSSRTGRNEQYF
TRBJ2-7 | TRBD1 | TRBV5-6 | CASSSRDRGVYEQYF
TRBJ1-2 | . | TRBV4-3 | CASSQDVGGLWYGYTF
TRBJ2-2 | TRBD2 | TRBV5-1 | CASSFETSGGTGELFF
TRBJ2-7 | . | TRBV5-1 | CASSLVGTVSYEQYF
TRBJ2-5 | . | TRBV2 | CASSPEGGGGRETQYF